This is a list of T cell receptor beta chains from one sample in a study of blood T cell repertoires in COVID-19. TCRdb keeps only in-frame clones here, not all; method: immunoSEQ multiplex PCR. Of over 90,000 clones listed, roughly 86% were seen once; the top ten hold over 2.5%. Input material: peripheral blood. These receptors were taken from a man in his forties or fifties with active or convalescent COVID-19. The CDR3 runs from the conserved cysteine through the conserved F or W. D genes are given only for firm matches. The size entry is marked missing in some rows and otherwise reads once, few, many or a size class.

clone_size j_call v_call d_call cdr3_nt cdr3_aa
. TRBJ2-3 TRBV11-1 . TGTGCCAGCAGCTTAGGGAGGACAGATACGCAGTATTTT CASSLGRTDTQYF
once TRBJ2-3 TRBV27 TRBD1 TGTGCCAGCAGTTTTAAGGGGGCCAACACAGATACGCAGTATTTT CASSFKGANTDTQYF
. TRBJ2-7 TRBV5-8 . TGTGCCAGCAGCATCCGGACACCCTACGAGCAGTACTTC CASSIRTPYEQYF
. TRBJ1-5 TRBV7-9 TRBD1 TGTGCCAGCAGCAAGACAGGGAACAATCAGCCCCAGCATTTT CASSKTGNNQPQHF
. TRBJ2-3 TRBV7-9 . TGTGCCAGCAGCTTATCCGGCACAGATACGCAGTATTTT CASSLSGTDTQYF
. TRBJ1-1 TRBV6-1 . TGTGCCAGCAGTGAAGCGTCAAGGGCAGCGGGAGCTGAAGCTTTCTTT CASSEASRAAGAEAFF
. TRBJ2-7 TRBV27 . TGTGCCAGCAGTCGCACCGGACGGGACTCCTACGAGCAGTACTTC CASSRTGRDSYEQYF
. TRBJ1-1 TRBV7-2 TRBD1 TGTGCCAGCAGCTACCCTACAGGGGGCACTGAAGCTTTCTTT CASSYPTGGTEAFF
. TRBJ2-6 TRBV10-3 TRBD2 TGTGCCATCAGTGCCTCTAGCGGGGCCGGGTCTGGGGCCAACGTCCTGACTTTC CAISASSGAGSGANVLTF
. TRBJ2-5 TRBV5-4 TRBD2 TGTGCCAGCAGCTTGGCAGGGACTAGCGGGGAAGAGACCCAGTACTTC CASSLAGTSGEETQYF
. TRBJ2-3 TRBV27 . TGTGCCAGCAGTTGGGCAGGGGCCCTTACTACGCAGTATTTT CASSWAGALTTQYF
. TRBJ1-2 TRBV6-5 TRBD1 TGTGCCAGCAGTTACTCGGCGGGACAGGGGCTTGGCTACACCTTC CASSYSAGQGLGYTF